This TCR beta chain was recovered during a study of cytomegalovirus exposure and HLA in healthy donors. In the PCR, 60 Vbeta and 13 Jbeta primers were used. In the source study's methods: A later analysis counted 65 million to 95 million unique TCR beta chains, about 10 million shared. The assay was immunoSEQ multiplex PCR, and TCRdb's table has in-frame clones only and misses some. Clonal size and the V and J genes are those of that table, whereas D and trimming came from the DNA. Here the sample spans some 150,000 clones, approximately 80% being singletons. V was clipped by 6 bases and J by 2 bases, with 11 bases between them. The CDR3 totals 13 residues. The germline V gene has CDR1 SQVTM and CDR2 ANQGSEA. Nominally healthy donors were sampled, though unrecorded immune exposures were likely. Of note for this clone: Antigen unknown.

Points from the study as a whole: Researchers left out some V segments, among them TRBV6-2 and TRBV6-3, as indistinguishable.

The V gene is TRBV29-1, the J gene TRBJ1-5; possibly TRBD1 for D (5 bases). This sequence was found in a woman aged 40 to 50 in good health and CMV-seronegative. The specimen was PBMCs. The CDR3 region is CSVATDGNQPQHF. The CDR3 DNA sequence: TGCAGCGTCGCGACAGACGGCAATCAGCCCCAGCATTTT.